These 30 T cell receptor beta chains share one sample of origin, sequenced in a study of response to subunit inactivated influenza vaccine. TCRdb reprocessed the RT-PCR reads via MiXCR and lists one record per CDR3 protein. The sample contains around 710,000 distinct CDR3 sequences, 11% to 15% of which appear only once. The input for sequencing was PBMCs from blood, taken less than 15 days before vaccination. The receptors here all came from a man aged 45-65 years who received an inactivated influenza vaccine.

This chain joins TRBV5-5 and TRBJ1-5; 7 nucleotides line up with TRBD1. The CDR3 runs 14 residues. The V segment lost 2 bases and the J segment 3 bases; nucleotides outside the gene matches: 2. Germline V lookup: CDR1 SGHKS, CDR2 YYEKEE (reference sequence). Here the CDR3 DNA reads TGTGCCAGCAGCTTTGACAGGGTCAATCAGCCCCAGCATTTT. It codes for CASSFDRVNQPQHF. The whole variable domain, remainder taken from reference TRBV5-5 and TRBJ1-5, is DAGVTQSPTHLIKTRGQQVTLRCSPISGHKSVSWYQQVLGQGPQFIFQYYEKEERGRGNFPDRFSARQFPNYSSELNVNALLLGDSALYLCASSFDRVNQPQHFGDGTRLSIL.

This clonotype was seen only a few times. The chain uses TRBV7-2 and TRBJ2-7; TRBD2 aligns across 12 bases. V lost 5 bases to trimming and J lost 6 bases; unmatched junction nucleotides: 8. CDR1 and CDR2 (germline): SGHTA, FQGNSA. The CDR3 extends over 15 amino acids. The CDR3 sequence: CASSLRTSGVAEQYF. The DNA of the CDR3 is TGTGCCAGCAGCCTTCGGACTAGCGGGGTTGCCGAGCAGTACTTC.

This rearrangement joins TRBV7-6 to TRBJ2-7; D possibly corresponds to TRBD1 (6 bases). The CDR3 covers 16 residues. Germline values: CDR1 SGHVS, CDR2 FNYEAQ. V shed 5 bases and J shed 6 bases, with 23 bases lying between them. Written as DNA, the CDR3 is TGTGCCAGCAGCCCGTCGCTCAGGGGTGTCCCTCCCGAGCAGTACTTC. This encodes CASSPSLRGVPPEQYF.

The chain combines TRBV5-6 with TRBJ2-7; unclear D gene. This CDR3 has 12 residues. Trimming removed 1 base from V and 7 bases from J, with 9 bases in between. The germline gives CDR1 SGHDT, CDR2 YYEEEE. The CDR3 is CASSLWSREQYF. The CDR3 nucleotides are TGTGCCAGCAGCTTGTGGTCGAGGGAGCAGTACTTC.

This clonotype was seen once. No DNA is shown, since the ends of the CDR3 on it are uncertain; the CDR3 is the one TCRdb lists. V gene TRBV24-1 combines with J gene TRBJ2-2; the DNA was not compared with TRBD1, the D call given in the table. The CDR3 sequence runs 16 residues, both termini included. Germline CDR1 reads KGHDR; CDR2 reads SFDVKD. The CDR3 is CATSDFGQGIAGELLF.

This clonotype was found a few times. V and J are TRBV3-1 and TRBJ2-5, with a weak D call TRBD2 (5 bases). Germline V gene data show CDR1 as LGHDT and CDR2 as YNNKEL (reference sequence). This CDR3 is built from 16 residues. V shed 4 bases and J shed 2 bases, with 17 bases lying between them. This chain's CDR3 is CASSPPGSGSQETQYF. In DNA form, the CDR3 reads TGTGCCAGCAGCCCCCCGGGCTCGGGATCACAAGAGACCCAGTACTTC.

This clonotype was seen repeatedly, ten times or more. This chain joins TRBV15 and TRBJ1-1; 10 bases map to TRBD1. The CDR3 is made up of 16 amino acids. CDR1 and CDR2 from the germline V gene are LNHNV and YYDKDF (reference sequence). V was clipped by 5 bases and J by 0 bases; unmatched bases: 6. In nucleotides, the CDR3 is TGTGCCACCAGCCTGGGACAGGGGCTAATGAACACTGAAGCTTTCTTT. This translates into CATSLGQGLMNTEAFF. Using reference TRBV15 and TRBJ1-1 for the parts outside the CDR3, the full variable domain is DAMVIQNPRYQVTQFGKPVTLSCSQTLNHNVMYWYQQKSSQAPKLLFHYYDKDFNNEADTPDNFQSRRPNTSFCFLDIRSPGLGDTAMYLCATSLGQGLMNTEAFFGQGTRLTVV.

V is TRBV11-2 and J is TRBJ2-2, with 10 bases matching TRBD2. There are 18 residues in the CDR3. Germline V lookup: CDR1 SGHAT, CDR2 FQNNGV. Losses at the gene ends were 1 base for V and 0 bases for J; bases not matched to a gene: 5. The CDR3 DNA follows: TGTGCCAGCAGCTTAGTGGGACTAGCGTCCGCGAACACCGGGGAGCTGTTTTTT. This sequence encodes CASSLVGLASANTGELFF.

This clonotype has ten or more counts. The J gene is TRBJ1-2, the V gene TRBV2; TRBD1 matches 10 bases. J was trimmed by 2 bases and V by 6 bases; bases with no gene match: 6. The length of the CDR3 is 15 residues. Germline V gene sequence: CDR1 SNHLY, CDR2 FYNNEI. The CDR3, as DNA: TGTGCCAGCAGGGGGACAGGGGACCGAAACTATGGCTACACCTTC. Translated: CASRGTGDRNYGYTF.

In this sample, this clonotype turned up a few times. This sequence joins TRBV20-1 and TRBJ2-2; D is undetermined. Trimming stripped 3 bases from V and 1 base from J, with 15 bases between. Germline-derived CDR1 and CDR2 are DFQATT and SNEGSKA (reference sequence). The CDR3 sequence is 16 residues long. The CDR3 here is CSASLVQVGNTGELFF. The CDR3 nucleotides are TGCAGTGCTAGTTTGGTTCAGGTGGGGAACACCGGGGAGCTGTTTTTT.

The CDR3 sequence is CASSLRTSGSRSTDTQYF. The CDR3 DNA is TGTGCCAGCAGCTTAAGGACTAGCGGCTCCAGAAGCACAGATACGCAGTATTTT. V is TRBV7-8 and J is TRBJ2-3; 10 bases fit TRBD2. Unmatched junction bases numbered 8, after V lost 2 bases and J lost 0 bases. There are 18 residues in the CDR3. Germline V gives CDR1 SGHVS, CDR2 FQNEAQ.

This clonotype occurred a few times. This rearrangement joins TRBV20-1 to TRBJ1-4; a weak D match, TRBD1 (5 bases). Looked up from germline, CDR1 is DFQATT and CDR2 is SNEGSKA (reference sequence). This CDR3 region has 13 residues. Trimming removed 5 bases at V and 2 bases at J, with 9 bases between. CDR3 amino acids: CSAARATNEKLFF. In DNA form, the CDR3 reads TGCAGTGCTGCCAGGGCGACTAATGAAAAACTGTTTTTT.

This clonotype appeared a few times. The chain uses TRBV12-3 or TRBV12-4 and TRBJ2-5, with D possibly being TRBD2 (6 bases). V was shortened by 4 bases and J by 4 bases, with 7 bases between the two germline ends. The CDR3 is made up of 12 amino acids. The CDR3 protein is CASSWDLETQYF. CDR3 nucleotides: TGTGCCAGCAGTTGGGACTTAGAGACCCAGTACTTC.

This clonotype has a handful of counts. The chain uses TRBV11-2 and TRBJ2-5; no definite D call. The CDR3 has 14 residues. With 1 base removed from V and 4 bases from J, the gap between germline ends came to 10 bases. CDR1 and CDR2 (germline): SGHAT, FQNNGV. The CDR3 region is CASSLVFGLETQYF. The CDR3 bases are TGTGCCAGCAGCTTAGTTTTCGGGTTAGAGACCCAGTACTTC. Together with reference TRBV11-2 and TRBJ2-5, the CDR3 gives the full variable domain: EAGVAQSPRYKIIEKRQSVAFWCNPISGHATLYWYQQILGQGPKLLIQFQNNGVVDDSQLPKDRFSAERLKGVDSTLKIQPAKLEDSAVYLCASSLVFGLETQYFGPGTRLLVL.

The V call is TRBV19, the J call TRBJ2-1; TRBD1 agrees at 8 bases. CDR3 length: 17 residues. Trimming removed 2 bases from V and 5 bases from J; junction bases left unmatched: 11. The V gene's germline CDR1 is LNHDA and CDR2 SQIVND (reference sequence). The CDR3 DNA is TGTGCCAGTAGTATACGGACAGGGTCAAAAGGAGACAATGAGCAGTTCTTC. It encodes CASSIRTGSKGDNEQFF.

This clonotype was seen at least ten times. This chain uses TRBV9 with TRBJ2-1, with D perhaps being TRBD1 or TRBD2 (6 bases each). V lost 3 bases and J lost 10, with 17 bases in between. The CDR3 runs to 14 residues. Germline lookup yields CDR1 SGDLS and CDR2 YYNGEE. CDR3 sequence reads: CASSASIGGSEQFF. CDR3 DNA sequence: TGTGCCAGCAGCGCCTCTATCGGGGGCTCCGAGCAGTTCTTC.

J is TRBJ2-7 and V is TRBV20-1, with a tentative D call TRBD1 (5 bases). Trimming removed 1 base from V and 6 bases from J, with 13 bases in between. CDR3 length: 13 amino acids. The germline gives CDR1 DFQATT, CDR2 SNEGSKA (reference sequence). CDR3 coding DNA: TGCAGTGCTAGAGGCCAGGGCACCCTCGAGCAGTACTTC. Its translation: CSARGQGTLEQYF.

A few counts support this clonotype. The CDR3 protein is CSVSEFSTSTDTQYF. DNA for the CDR3: TGCAGCGTTTCTGAGTTTTCAACTAGCACAGATACGCAGTATTTT. The gene calls are TRBV29-1 and TRBJ2-3; D is unclear. The length of the CDR3 is 15 residues. Per germline, CDR1 SQVTM and CDR2 ANQGSEA. The germline V and J ends were trimmed by 5 bases and 0 bases, with 15 bases remaining between them.

The chain uses TRBV29-1 and TRBJ2-7; D call uncertain. V dropped 6 bases and J dropped 3 bases, with 12 bases sitting between them. The CDR3 is 12 amino acids. Germline V gene lookup returns CDR1 SQVTM and CDR2 ANQGSEA. The CDR3 spells CSVPAPNYEQYF. The CDR3 DNA reads as TGCAGCGTCCCGGCCCCGAACTACGAGCAGTACTTC.

The chain combines TRBV5-1 with TRBJ2-5; unclear D gene. The germline gives CDR1 SGHRS, CDR2 YFSETQ. Trimming removed 0 bases from V and 5 bases from J, with 14 bases in between. There are 15 residues in the CDR3. This chain's CDR3 is CASSLVVRQKETQYF. In DNA, the CDR3 is TGCGCCAGCAGCTTGGTGGTCCGTCAGAAGGAGACCCAGTACTTC.

V gene TRBV20-1 combines with J gene TRBJ2-3; 7 bases map to TRBD1. V lost 8 bases to trimming and J lost 5 bases; unmatched junction nucleotides: 7. CDR3 length: 12 residues. Germline CDR1 DFQATT, CDR2 SNEGSKA (reference sequence). The CDR3 DNA reads TGCAGTCTAGGGGGCTGGCAAGATACGCAGTATTTT. This translates into CSLGGWQDTQYF.

This clonotype has at least ten counts. The chain employs TRBV7-9 and TRBJ1-2; perhaps TRBD1 as D (6 bases). The CDR3 runs to 13 residues. Germline V gene sequence: CDR1 SEHNR, CDR2 FQNEAQ (reference sequence). V was cut by 4 bases and J by 2 bases, with 8 bases left in between. Here the CDR3 DNA reads TGTGCCAGCAGCTCGGGGGCCAACTATGGCTACACCTTC. Residues: CASSSGANYGYTF.

The gene calls are TRBV6-6 and TRBJ2-7, with 8 bases fitting TRBD1. Germline CDR1 and CDR2: MNHNY and SVGAGI (reference sequence). The CDR3 contains 13 residues. J gave up 5 bases and V 6 bases, and 6 bases lay outside the gene matches. The CDR3 region is CASSRRDRHEQYF. The CDR3 DNA reads as TGTGCCAGCAGCCGACGGGACAGGCACGAGCAGTACTTC.

The V call is TRBV5-1, the J call TRBJ2-5, with D unclear. The CDR3 length is 15 residues. Germline V gene sequence: CDR1 SGHRS, CDR2 YFSETQ. V gave up 2 bases and J gave up 5 bases, with 16 bases separating them. This chain's CDR3 is CASSFSPSQWETQYF. CDR3 nucleotide sequence: TGCGCCAGCAGCTTTTCACCGAGCCAGTGGGAGACCCAGTACTTC.

This clonotype has more than one count but fewer than ten. J is TRBJ2-1 and V is TRBV10-3; TRBD1 or TRBD2 may be the D gene (5 bases each). V dropped 3 bases and J dropped 5 bases, with 11 bases sitting between them. Germline V lookup: CDR1 ENHRY, CDR2 SYGVKD. The CDR3 consists of 14 residues. The CDR3 DNA reads TGTGCCATCAGTGATCGGGGCATAAACAATGAGCAGTTCTTC. Translation: CAISDRGINNEQFF.

There are a few counts of this clonotype. The chain is built from TRBV12-3 or TRBV12-4 and TRBJ2-5; D perhaps matches TRBD1 (5 bases). The CDR3 length is 17 residues. The V end was cut by 6 bases, the J end by 3 bases, with 23 bases between. In DNA, the CDR3 is TGTGCCAGCAGGAAAGCGACAGTTTATGATCAGAAAGAGACCCAGTACTTC. Its translation is CASRKATVYDQKETQYF.

V is TRBV5-1 and J is TRBJ1-4; no definite D call. Deletions cut 0 bases from V and 7 bases from J, with 10 bases between. The germline V gene has CDR1 SGHRS and CDR2 YFSETQ. CDR3 length: 14 residues. The CDR3 DNA sequence: TGCGCCAGCAGCTTGGACAGCGGATTTGAAAAACTGTTTTTT. Residues: CASSLDSGFEKLFF.

This clonotype was picked up a small number of times. The rearrangement links TRBV3-1 to TRBJ2-2; TRBD2 matches at 10 bases. Germline CDR1 and CDR2: LGHDT and YNNKEL (reference sequence). After removal of 6 bases from V and 6 bases from J, the junction contained 7 bases not matched to a gene. This CDR3 region has 15 residues. The CDR3 sequence is CASSLAGVDSGELFF. The CDR3, as DNA: TGTGCCAGCAGTCTAGCGGGAGTGGATTCCGGGGAGCTGTTTTTT. The variable domain in full, completed from reference TRBV3-1 and TRBJ2-2, reads DTAVSQTPKYLVTQMGNDKSIKCEQNLGHDTMYWYKQDSKKFLKIMFSYNNKELIINETVPNRFSPKSPDKAHLNLHINSLELGDSAVYFCASSLAGVDSGELFFGEGSRLTVL.

This clonotype was detected a few times. V usage is TRBV12-3 or TRBV12-4 and J usage is TRBJ1-5, with D possibly being TRBD1 (6 bases). There are 14 residues in the CDR3. V was cut by 6 bases and J by 9 bases, with 18 bases left in between. In DNA form, the CDR3 reads TGTGCCAGCAGCCTCGGACAGCCCGGCGGGCCCCAGCATTTT. Residues: CASSLGQPGGPQHF.

CDR3: CASSLGPLAQETQYF. The CDR3 nucleotides read TGTGCCAGCAGCTTGGGGCCCTTGGCTCAAGAGACCCAGTACTTC. The chain couples TRBV5-6 to TRBJ2-5; D ambiguous. The CDR3 covers 15 residues. Trimming cost V 0 bases and J 2 bases, with 11 bases left between them. CDR1 and CDR2 (germline): SGHDT, YYEEEE.